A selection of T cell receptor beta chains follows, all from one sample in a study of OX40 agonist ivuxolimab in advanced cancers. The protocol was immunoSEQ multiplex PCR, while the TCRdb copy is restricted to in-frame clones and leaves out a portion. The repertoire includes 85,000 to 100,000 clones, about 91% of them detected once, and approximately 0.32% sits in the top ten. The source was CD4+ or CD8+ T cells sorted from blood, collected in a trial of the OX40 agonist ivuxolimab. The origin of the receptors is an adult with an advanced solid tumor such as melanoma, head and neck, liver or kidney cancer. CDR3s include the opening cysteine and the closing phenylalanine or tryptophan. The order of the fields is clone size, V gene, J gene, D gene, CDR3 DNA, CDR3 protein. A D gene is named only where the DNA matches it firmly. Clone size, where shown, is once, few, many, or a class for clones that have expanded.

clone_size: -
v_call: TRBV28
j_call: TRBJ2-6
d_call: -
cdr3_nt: TGTGCCAGCTGGCCCGGCTCTGGGGCCAACGTCCTGACTTTC
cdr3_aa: CASWPGSGANVLTF

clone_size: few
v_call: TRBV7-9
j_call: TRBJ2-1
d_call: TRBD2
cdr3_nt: TGTGCCAGCAGCTTAAGGTTACTAGCGAGCTACAATGAGCAGTTCTTC
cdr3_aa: CASSLRLLASYNEQFF

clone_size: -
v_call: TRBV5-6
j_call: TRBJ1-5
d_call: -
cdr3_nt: TGTGCCAGCAGCTTCCGAACAGGCATAAATCAGCCCCAGCATTTT
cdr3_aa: CASSFRTGINQPQHF

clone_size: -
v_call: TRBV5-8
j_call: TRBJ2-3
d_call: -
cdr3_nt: TGTGCCAGCAGCGGCCGGGGCCCAGATACGCAGTATTTT
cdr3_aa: CASSGRGPDTQYF

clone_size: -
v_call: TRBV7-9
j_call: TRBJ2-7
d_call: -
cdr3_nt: TGTGCCAGCAGCTTAACCGGGACGTCGGGAGAGCAGTACTTC
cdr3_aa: CASSLTGTSGEQYF

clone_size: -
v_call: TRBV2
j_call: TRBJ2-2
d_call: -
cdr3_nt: TGTGCCAGCAGTGGCAGGGACACCGGGGAGCTGTTTTTT
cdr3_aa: CASSGRDTGELFF

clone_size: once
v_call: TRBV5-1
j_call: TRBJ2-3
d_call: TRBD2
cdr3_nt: TGCGCCAGCAGCTTGGTATCCCGGACTAGCGGGAGTACAGATACGCAGTATTTT
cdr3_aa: CASSLVSRTSGSTDTQYF

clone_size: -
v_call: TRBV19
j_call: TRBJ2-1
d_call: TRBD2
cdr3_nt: TGTGCCAGTAGTAGCCGCCCCGGGACTAGCGGGTGGAACTACAATGAGCAGTTCTTC
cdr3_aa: CASSSRPGTSGWNYNEQFF

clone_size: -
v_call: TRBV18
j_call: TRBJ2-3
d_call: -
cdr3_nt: TGTGCCAGCTCACCAGGCAGGGAAAGCACAGATACGCAGTATTTT
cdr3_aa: CASSPGRESTDTQYF

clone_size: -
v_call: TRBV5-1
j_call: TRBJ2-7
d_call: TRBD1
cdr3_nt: TGCGCCAGCAGCTTCAGGGGGCTACACGACTACGAGCAGTACTTC
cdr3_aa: CASSFRGLHDYEQYF

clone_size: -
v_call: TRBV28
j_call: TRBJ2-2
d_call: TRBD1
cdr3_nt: TGTGCCAGCAGCACATCCGGGACAGGGGTTTTCAACACCGGGGAGCTGTTTTTT
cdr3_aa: CASSTSGTGVFNTGELFF

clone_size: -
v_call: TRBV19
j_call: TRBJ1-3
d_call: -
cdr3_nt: TGTGCCAGTAGTACCCTCTTTGTCTCTGGAAACACCATATATTTT
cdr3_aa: CASSTLFVSGNTIYF

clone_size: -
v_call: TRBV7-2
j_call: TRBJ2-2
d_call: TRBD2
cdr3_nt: TGTGCCAGCACCCAACCGGGACTAGCGTCGAACACCGGGGAGCTGTTTTTT
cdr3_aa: CASTQPGLASNTGELFF

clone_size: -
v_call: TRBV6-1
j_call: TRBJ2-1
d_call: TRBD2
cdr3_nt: TGTGCCAGCGGTGGACTAGCCGGAGTTAATGAGCAGTTCTTC
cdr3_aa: CASGGLAGVNEQFF

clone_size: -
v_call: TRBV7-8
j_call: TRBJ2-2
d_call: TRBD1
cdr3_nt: TGTGCCAGCAGACCGACAGGGTCTAACACCGGGGAGCTGTTTTTT
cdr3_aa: CASRPTGSNTGELFF

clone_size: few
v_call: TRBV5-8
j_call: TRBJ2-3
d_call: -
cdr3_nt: TGTGCCAGCAGCCAAAGATTGGGGTCCAGCACAGATACGCAGTATTTT
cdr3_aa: CASSQRLGSSTDTQYF

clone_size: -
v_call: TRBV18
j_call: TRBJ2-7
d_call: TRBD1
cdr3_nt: TGTGCCAGCTCAACCGGGACAGGGGTTTACGAGCAGTACTTC
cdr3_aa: CASSTGTGVYEQYF

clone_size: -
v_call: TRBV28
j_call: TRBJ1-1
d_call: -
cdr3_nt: TGTGCCAGCTCCGGGACGGTGAACACTGAAGCTTTCTTT
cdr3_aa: CASSGTVNTEAFF

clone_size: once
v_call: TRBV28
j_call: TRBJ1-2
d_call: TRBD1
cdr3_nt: TGTGCCAGCGTAGTGGGGACAGGGGGGTATGGCTACACCTTC
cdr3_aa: CASVVGTGGYGYTF

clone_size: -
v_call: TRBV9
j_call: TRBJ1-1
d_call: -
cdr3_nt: TGTGCCAGCAGCGTAGGTCCAGAGACTGAAGCTTTCTTT
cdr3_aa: CASSVGPETEAFF

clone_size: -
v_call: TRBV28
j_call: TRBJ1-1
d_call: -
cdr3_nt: TGTGCCAGCAAGATTGGCGGGGCTGAAGCTTTCTTT
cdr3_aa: CASKIGGAEAFF

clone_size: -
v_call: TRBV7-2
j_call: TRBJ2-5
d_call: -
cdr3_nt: TGTGCCAGCAGCTTGAAGGTAAAAAGTGGGGGCAACCAAGAGACCCAGTACTTC
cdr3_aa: CASSLKVKSGGNQETQYF

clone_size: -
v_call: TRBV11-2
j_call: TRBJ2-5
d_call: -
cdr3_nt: TGTGCCAGCGGCCCGGAAGAGACCCAGTACTTC
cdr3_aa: CASGPEETQYF

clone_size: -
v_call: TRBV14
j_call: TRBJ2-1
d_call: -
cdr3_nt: TGTGCCAGCAGCCCGGGCTGGGCGGGGAATGAGCAGTTCTTC
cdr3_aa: CASSPGWAGNEQFF

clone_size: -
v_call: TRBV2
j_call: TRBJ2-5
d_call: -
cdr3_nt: TGTGCCAGCAGGGGCCCGGGACTCCACCAAGAGACCCGGTACTTC
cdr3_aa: CASRGPGLHQETRYF

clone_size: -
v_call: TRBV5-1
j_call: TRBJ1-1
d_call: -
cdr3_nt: TGCGCCAGCAGCTTGGGAGGGGTGAACACTGAAGCTTTCTTT
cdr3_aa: CASSLGGVNTEAFF

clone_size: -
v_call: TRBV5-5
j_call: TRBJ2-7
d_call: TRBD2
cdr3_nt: TGTGCCAGCAGCACAGAGCGGGGGCGCTACGAGCAGTACTTC
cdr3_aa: CASSTERGRYEQYF

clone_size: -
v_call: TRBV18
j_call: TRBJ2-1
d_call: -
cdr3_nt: TGTGCCAGCTCACCACTAGCGAAGAGCTCCTACAATGAGCAGTTCTTC
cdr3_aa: CASSPLAKSSYNEQFF

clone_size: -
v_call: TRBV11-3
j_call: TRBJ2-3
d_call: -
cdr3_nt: TGTGCCAGCAGCTTAGACGGCCCAAGGGATACGCAGTATTTT
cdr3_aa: CASSLDGPRDTQYF

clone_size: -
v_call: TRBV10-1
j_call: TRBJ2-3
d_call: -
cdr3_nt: TGCGCCAGCAGTATACGTTTAAGCACAGATACGCAGTATTTT
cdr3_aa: CASSIRLSTDTQYF

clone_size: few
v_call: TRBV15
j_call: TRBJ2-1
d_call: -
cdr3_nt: TGTGCCACCAGCAGACCTAGTGAGAATGAGCAGTTCTTC
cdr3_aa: CATSRPSENEQFF

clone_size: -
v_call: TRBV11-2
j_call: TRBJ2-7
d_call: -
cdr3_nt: TGTGCCAGCAGCTTAACCCCTGGGGAGCAGTACTTC
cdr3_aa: CASSLTPGEQYF

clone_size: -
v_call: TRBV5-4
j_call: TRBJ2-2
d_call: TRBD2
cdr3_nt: TGTGCCAGCAGCACCGGACTAGCGGGAGGGGCGAACACCGGGGAGCTGTTTTTT
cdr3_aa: CASSTGLAGGANTGELFF

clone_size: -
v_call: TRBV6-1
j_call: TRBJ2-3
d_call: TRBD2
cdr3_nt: TGTGCCAGCAGGGAAGTAGCGGGCCACCTCACAGATACGCAGTATTTT
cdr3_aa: CASREVAGHLTDTQYF

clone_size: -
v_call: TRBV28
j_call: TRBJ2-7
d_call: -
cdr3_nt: TGTGCCAGCAGTTTGGGCAGGGGCGGTTACGAGCAGTACTTC
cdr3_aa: CASSLGRGGYEQYF

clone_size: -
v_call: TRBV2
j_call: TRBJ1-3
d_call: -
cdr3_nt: TGTGCCAGCAGTGGGGCGTACACCATATATTTT
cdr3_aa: CASSGAYTIYF

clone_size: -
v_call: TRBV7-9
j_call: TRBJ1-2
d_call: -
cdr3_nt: TGTGCCAGCAGCTTAACAAGGGGGGTTCCTAACTATGGCTACACCTTC
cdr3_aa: CASSLTRGVPNYGYTF

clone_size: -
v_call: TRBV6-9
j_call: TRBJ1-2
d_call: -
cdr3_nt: TGTGCCAGCAAACAGGACCCCTATGGCTACACCTTC
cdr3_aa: CASKQDPYGYTF

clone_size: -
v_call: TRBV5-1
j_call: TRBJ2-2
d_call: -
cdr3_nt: TGCGCCAGCAGCTTGGACCAACTACTCTTGCGGAATTACCGGACCGGGGAGCTGTTTTTT
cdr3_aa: CASSLDQLLLRNYRTGELFF

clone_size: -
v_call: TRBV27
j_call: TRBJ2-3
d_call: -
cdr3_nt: TGTGCCAGTTACCGGGACCGACTCACAGATACGCAGTATTTT
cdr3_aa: CASYRDRLTDTQYF

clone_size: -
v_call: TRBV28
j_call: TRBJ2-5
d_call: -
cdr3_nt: TGTGCCAGCAGTCCCCAAGAGACCCAGTACTTC
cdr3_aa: CASSPQETQYF

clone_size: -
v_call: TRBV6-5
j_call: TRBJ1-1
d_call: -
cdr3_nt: TGTGCCACCCGGGGGAACACTGAAGCTTTCTTT
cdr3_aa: CATRGNTEAFF

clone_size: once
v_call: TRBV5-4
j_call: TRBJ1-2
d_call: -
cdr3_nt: TGTGCCAGCAGCCCGGTGGGGGTTCCCAATGGCTACACCTTC
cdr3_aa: CASSPVGVPNGYTF

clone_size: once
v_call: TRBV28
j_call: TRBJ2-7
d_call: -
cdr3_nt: TGTGCCAGCTCGGGATACGAGCAGTACTTC
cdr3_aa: CASSGYEQYF

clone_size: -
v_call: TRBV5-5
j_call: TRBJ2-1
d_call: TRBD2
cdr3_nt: TGTGCCAGCAGCGGACTGACTAGCGGGAGTAATAATGAGCAGTTCTTC
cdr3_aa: CASSGLTSGSNNEQFF

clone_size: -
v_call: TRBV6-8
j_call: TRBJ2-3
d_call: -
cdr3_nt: TGTGCCAGCAGTTACCCAAGAGCCCGGACTCTCACAGATACGCAGTATTTT
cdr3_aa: CASSYPRARTLTDTQYF

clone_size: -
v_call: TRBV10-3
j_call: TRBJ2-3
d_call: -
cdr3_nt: TGTGCCATCAGTGATAATCCTAGCATTCTCACAGATACGCAGTATTTT
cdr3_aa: CAISDNPSILTDTQYF

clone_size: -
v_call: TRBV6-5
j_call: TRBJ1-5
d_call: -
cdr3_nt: TGTGCCAGCAGCAAACAACTCCGAGGGCCCCAGCATTTT
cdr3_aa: CASSKQLRGPQHF

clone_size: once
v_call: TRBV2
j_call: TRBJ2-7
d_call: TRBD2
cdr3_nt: TGTGCCAGCAGTACTACTAGCGGGATCGACGAGCAGTACTTC
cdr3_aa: CASSTTSGIDEQYF

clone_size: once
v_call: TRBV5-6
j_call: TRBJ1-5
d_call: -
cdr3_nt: TGTGCTAGCAGCTTGGATATATCGGACTCAGGGCGAAACCAGCCCCAGCATTTT
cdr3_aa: CASSLDISDSGRNQPQHF

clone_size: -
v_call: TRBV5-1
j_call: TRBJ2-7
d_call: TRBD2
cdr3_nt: TGCGCCAGCGGTTGGGGTCAAATTGCTAGGACTAGCTGCCACGAGCAGTACTTC
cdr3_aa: CASGWGQIARTSCHEQYF

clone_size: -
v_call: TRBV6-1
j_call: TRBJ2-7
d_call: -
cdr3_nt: TGTGCCAGCTCTCGGGGTCATGTATTGTACGAGCAGTACTTC
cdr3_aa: CASSRGHVLYEQYF

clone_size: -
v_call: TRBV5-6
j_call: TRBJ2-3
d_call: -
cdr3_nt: TGTGCCAGCAGCTTGCTTGGAATCGGGACCTCCACAGATACGCAGTATTTT
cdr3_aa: CASSLLGIGTSTDTQYF